The present entry profiles one T cell receptor (beta chain) with its context. The CDR3 length is 14 residues. The germline gives CDR1 MNHEY, CDR2 SVGAGI. V was cut by 6 bases and J by 6 bases, with 17 bases left in between. Sequencing used immunoSEQ multiplex PCR; TCRdb keeps in-frame clones, though not all of them. The sample holds 200,000 to 250,000 clones, about 88% seen once. The data were taken from a study of blood T cell repertoires in COVID-19. Sequencing was done on a sample of peripheral blood. The chain has TRBV6-5 and TRBJ2-5; tentative D call: TRBD1 (6 bases). This sequence was found in a woman in her forties who had recovered from COVID-19. The CDR3 DNA sequence: TGTGCCAGCAGGGTTGAAGGGGGAACGCAGACCCAGTACTTC. Its translation is CASRVEGGTQTQYF.